The next 19 T cell receptor beta chains were all read from a single sample in a study of blood T cell repertoires in COVID-19. The table came from immunoSEQ multiplex PCR; TCRdb's copy has only in-frame clones and leaves some out. The sample consists of around 250,000 clones, just over 85% of them appearing once. Sequencing was carried out using PBMCs or T cells enriched from blood (not recorded which). The receptor source for this set is a man younger than 30 who had recovered from COVID-19.

V gene TRBV5-8 combines with J gene TRBJ2-1; 12 bases agree with TRBD2. Unmatched junction bases numbered 15, after V lost 5 bases and J lost 9 bases. CDR3 length equals 17 residues. Germline V gene sequence: CDR1 SGHTS, CDR2 YDEGEE. The CDR3 region is CASSRVASGRARGEQFF. The CDR3 DNA sequence: TGTGCCAGCAGTCGTGTGGCTAGCGGGAGGGCAAGGGGTGAGCAGTTCTTC.

V gene TRBV3-1 (or the pseudogene TRBV3-2) combines with J gene TRBJ1-2; D is unclear. With 3 bases removed from V and 7 bases from J, the gap between germline ends came to 6 bases. The CDR3 length is 11 residues. Germline loops: CDR1 LGHDT, CDR2 YNNKEL (reference sequence). CDR3 region: CASSHGFGYTF. The CDR3 DNA sequence: TGTGCCAGCAGCCACGGTTTTGGCTACACCTTC.

The chain couples TRBV27 to TRBJ1-2; 8 nucleotides line up with TRBD1. The ends lost 6 bases at V and 5 bases at J; junction bases unmatched: 5. The germline V gene encodes CDR1 MNHEY and CDR2 SMNVEV (reference sequence). CDR3 length: 13 residues. The CDR3 reads CASSADRGYGYTF. In nucleotides, the CDR3 is TGTGCCAGCAGCGCTGACAGGGGTTATGGCTACACCTTC.

The chain combines TRBV7-8 with TRBJ2-7; a weak D match, TRBD2 (6 bases). Germline CDR1 reads SGHVS; CDR2 reads FQNEAQ. The CDR3 spans 16 residues. With 2 bases removed from V and 5 bases from J, the gap between germline ends came to 19 bases. CDR3 loop: CASSLTRDPALHEQYF. The CDR3 coding sequence is TGTGCCAGCAGCTTAACGCGGGACCCGGCCCTCCACGAGCAGTACTTC.

The chain is built from TRBV5-1 and TRBJ2-7; maybe TRBD2 (6 bases). Germline V CDR1 and CDR2: SGHRS, YFSETQ. V was pared by 1 base and J by 1 base, with 12 bases between. The CDR3 loop spans 15 amino acids. Here the CDR3 reads CASSLSAGRSYEQYF. The CDR3 DNA is TGCGCCAGCAGCTTGTCGGCAGGGAGGTCCTACGAGCAGTACTTC.

V gene TRBV7-9 combines with J gene TRBJ2-7, with D perhaps matching TRBD1 (6 bases). The germline CDR1 and CDR2 sequences are SEHNR and FQNEAQ (reference sequence). The ends were cut back, 10 bases at V and 2 bases at J, with 15 bases in the middle. The CDR3 loop spans 13 amino acids. The CDR3 DNA reads as TGTGCCACCTCAAAAGGGGGAACCTACGAGCAGTACTTC. It codes for CATSKGGTYEQYF.

CDR3: CAISITGTGKDTQYF. The CDR3 coding sequence is TGTGCCATCAGCATAACCGGGACAGGGAAGGATACGCAGTATTTT. The chain employs TRBV10-3 and TRBJ2-3, with 9 positions matching TRBD1. The CDR3 is made up of 15 amino acids. CDR1 and CDR2 (germline): ENHRY, SYGVKD. Unmatched junction bases numbered 10, after V lost 6 bases and J lost 6 bases.

The CDR3 coding sequence is TGTGCCAGCAGCGCGTGGACGGGGGAATACACTGAAGCTTTCTTT. This translates into CASSAWTGEYTEAFF. The rearrangement joins TRBV7-9 to TRBJ1-1; TRBD1 is a possible D gene (5 bases). There are 15 residues in the CDR3. Germline CDR1 is SEHNR and CDR2 is FQNEAQ (reference sequence). V lost 5 bases, J lost 3 bases, and 16 bases lay in between.

This sequence joins TRBV6-5 and TRBJ1-1; perhaps TRBD1 as D (5 bases). The CDR3 runs to 13 residues. The ends were cut back, 2 bases at V and 3 bases at J, with 7 bases in the middle. CDR1 is MNHEY and CDR2 is SVGAGI in the germline V gene. The CDR3 coding sequence is TGTGCCAGCAGTTACGCGGGGGACACTGAAGCTTTCTTT. This gives the protein CASSYAGDTEAFF.

The chain couples TRBV12-3 or TRBV12-4 to TRBJ1-3, with unresolved D. Trimming stripped 7 bases from V and 0 bases from J, with 4 bases between. The length of the CDR3 is 12 residues. CDR3 coding DNA: TGTGCCAGCACCTACTCTGGAAACACCATATATTTT. Its protein is CASTYSGNTIYF.

This chain connects TRBV5-1 to TRBJ2-7, with TRBD1 identical over 7 bases. CDR3 length equals 15 residues. J was trimmed by 3 bases and V by 4 bases; bases with no gene match: 10. Looked up from germline, CDR1 is SGHRS and CDR2 is YFSETQ. For the CDR3, the DNA is TGCGCCAGCAGCGCGCCGGGACAGCTTATCTACGAGCAGTACTTC. It is translated as CASSAPGQLIYEQYF.

The CDR3 nucleotides are TGTGCCAGCAGCTCGAGCCGGGAAACTAATGAAAAACTGTTTTTT. It codes for CASSSSRETNEKLFF. The chain couples TRBV7-9 to TRBJ1-4; no clear D gene. Trimming took off 4 bases at V and 1 base at J, with 10 bases between the two ends. Germline CDR1 reads SEHNR; CDR2 reads FQNEAQ (reference sequence). This CDR3 has 15 amino acids. Based on the CDR3 plus reference TRBV7-9 and TRBJ1-4, the full variable domain is DTGVSQNPRHKITKRGQNVTFRCDPISEHNRLYWYRQTLGQGPEFLTYFQNEAQLEKSRLLSDRFSAERPKGSFSTLEIQRTEQGDSAMYLCASSSSRETNEKLFFGSGTQLSVL.

The chain joins TRBV28 to TRBJ2-1; 9 positions agree with TRBD2. V trimming: 8 bases; J trimming: 7 bases; junction bases outside the gene matches: 21. Germline lookup yields CDR1 MDHEN and CDR2 SYDVKM. The CDR3 consists of 18 residues. The CDR3 bases are TGTGCCAGCTTTTCGGGGGCTAGCGGGACTCTTCGGTGGAATGAGCAGTTCTTC. Its protein is CASFSGASGTLRWNEQFF.

This clone was detected only a few times. V and J are TRBV4-1 and TRBJ1-6; 7 positions match TRBD1. Germline V gene data show CDR1 as MGHRA and CDR2 as YSYEKL. Losses at the gene ends were 3 bases for V and 8 bases for J; bases not matched to a gene: 10. The length of the CDR3 is 16 residues. This CDR3 is CASSHAPGQLDSPLHF. The DNA of the CDR3 is TGCGCCAGCAGCCACGCCCCGGGACAGTTAGATTCACCCCTCCACTTT.

This clone was counted once. This chain links TRBV6-6 with TRBJ2-7; 10 positions match TRBD2. CDR3 length equals 15 residues. Germline V gives CDR1 MNHNY, CDR2 SVGAGI (reference sequence). V gave up 2 bases and J gave up 6 bases; unmatched junction bases: 7. CDR3 in amino acids: CASSYPSGSVIEQYF. The CDR3, as DNA: TGTGCCAGCAGTTACCCTAGCGGGAGCGTCATCGAGCAGTACTTC.

This chain joins TRBV4-1 and TRBJ1-6, with D perhaps matching TRBD1 (6 bases). This CDR3 is 15 amino acids long. V was shortened by 8 bases and J by 7 bases, with 18 bases between the two germline ends. Looked up from germline, CDR1 is MGHRA and CDR2 is YSYEKL. The CDR3 coding sequence is TGCGCCAGCCGTTCCCAAACAGACAGGAATTCACCCCTCCACTTT. Protein product: CASRSQTDRNSPLHF.

The chain recombines TRBV5-1 with TRBJ2-5; possible D gene TRBD2, 6 bases. Trimming stripped 2 bases from V and 1 base from J, with 21 bases between. Germline V gene sequence: CDR1 SGHRS, CDR2 YFSETQ. There are 18 residues in the CDR3. In nucleotides, the CDR3 is TGCGCCAGCAGCTTAAAGTTTGTATCCGGGAGCTTCCAAGAGACCCAGTACTTC. This encodes CASSLKFVSGSFQETQYF.

In its sample, this clone was seen once. The chain joins TRBV27 to TRBJ2-1; possibly TRBD2 for D (6 bases). V lost 3 bases to trimming and J lost 4 bases, with 10 bases between them. The CDR3 is 14 residues long. Germline-derived CDR1 and CDR2 are MNHEY and SMNVEV (reference sequence). CDR3 protein: CASSFSGPYNEQFF. CDR3 nucleotide sequence: TGTGCCAGCAGTTTTAGCGGACCATACAATGAGCAGTTCTTC.

The J gene is TRBJ1-5, the V gene TRBV12-3 or TRBV12-4; the match to TRBD1 covers 8 bases. The CDR3 covers 13 residues. V was pared by 5 bases and J by 7 bases, with 4 bases of the junction left unmatched. This CDR3 is CASSPRDRQPQHF. CDR3 nucleotide sequence: TGTGCCAGCAGTCCGCGGGACAGGCAGCCCCAGCATTTT.